The entry below describes one T cell receptor (beta chain). Its binding antigen is unknown. No base-level quality is on record; no much larger clone is a single base apart. Within the sample, other DNA sequences also encode this same CDR3. The data stem from a study of blood T cell repertoires in COVID-19 (TCRdb year 2020). For the study in its entirety: The collaborator samples originated in the United States, Italy and Spain and spanned the acute and convalescent phases of COVID-19. The prospective study material was composed of cDNA or gDNA derived from T cells, B-cell-depleted T cells, or PBMCs. The dataset comprised deeply sampled blood TCRbeta repertoires from subjects exposed to, actively infected with, or recovered from COVID-19. The repertoires were released in a freely available public database meant as a resource for research on the immune response to SARS-CoV-2. Samples were obtained from the ongoing ImmuneRACE study (first 160 participants) and from 1,254 subjects provided by 6 global collaborators. The sample metadata nearly always contained a de-identified subject ID, COVID-19 status, age in years and sex. HLA class I and class II types, where available, came from metadata supplied by the sample provider rather than from assay-based typing. Findings and caveats that apply to the study as a whole: How much clinical and demographic metadata was included differed by source and by participant, and the metadata was provided uncurated.

Each collaborating institution followed its own protocols to collect whole blood in K2EDTA tubes. For TCRbeta analysis, collaborators shipped samples as frozen whole blood, isolated PBMCs, or DNA extracted from either of those sample types. TCRbeta CDR3 regions were amplified from genomic DNA using the immunoSEQ Assay, a bias-controlled multiplex PCR. In the paper's pipeline: Nucleated cell counts per sample were estimated from amplification of reference gene primers within the assay. To quantify the absolute abundance of each unique TCRbeta CDR3 rearrangement, sequence reads were collapsed and filtered. For each sample, productive Simpson clonality was calculated as the square root of Simpson's diversity index across productive rearrangements. This is the immuneACCESS table as TCRdb keeps it, with only in-frame sequences that have V and J called. A part of the clones is gone; compared with another copy, unresolved V genes explain less than half, and the rest is unexplained. The V and J calls and the clone size are those of that table, but D and trimming were determined from the DNA. The sample table contains about 220,000 clones; only one count was recorded for around 81% of them. The ten biggest clones cover around 7.7% of the sample.

From the germline V gene, CDR1 is SQVTM and CDR2 is ANQGSEA. The CDR3 starts with the cysteine, ends with the phenylalanine, and has 13 residues. CDR3 DNA is the only sequence kept; it has 39 bases, read in frame from the first base. After removal of 6 bases from V and 3 bases from J, the junction retains 7 bases not matched to a gene. Sequencing was performed on peripheral blood. This sequence was found in a woman in her 70s with acute or convalescent COVID-19. The V gene is TRBV29-1 and the J gene is TRBJ2-7, and 8 junction bases match TRBD1. The DNA sequence reads TGCAGCGTGGGCGGACAGGGAGGCTACGAGCAGTACTTC. Translated, it gives CSVGGQGGYEQYF.